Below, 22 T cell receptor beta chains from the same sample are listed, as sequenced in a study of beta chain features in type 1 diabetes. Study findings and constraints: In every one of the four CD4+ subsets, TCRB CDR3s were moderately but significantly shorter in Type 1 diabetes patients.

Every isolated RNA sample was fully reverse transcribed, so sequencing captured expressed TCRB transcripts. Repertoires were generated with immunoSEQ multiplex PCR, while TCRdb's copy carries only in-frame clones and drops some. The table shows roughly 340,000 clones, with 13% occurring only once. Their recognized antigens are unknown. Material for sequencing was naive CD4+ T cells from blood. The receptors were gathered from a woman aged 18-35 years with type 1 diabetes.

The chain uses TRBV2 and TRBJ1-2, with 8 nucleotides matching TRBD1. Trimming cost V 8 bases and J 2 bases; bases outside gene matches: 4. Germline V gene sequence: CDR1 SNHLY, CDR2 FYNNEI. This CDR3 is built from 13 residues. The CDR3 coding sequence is TGTGCCAGCGCACAGGGGGTAAACTATGGCTACACCTTC. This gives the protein CASAQGVNYGYTF. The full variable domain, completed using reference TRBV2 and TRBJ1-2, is EPEVTQTPSHQVTQMGQEVILRCVPISNHLYFYWYRQILGQKVEFLVSFYNNEISEKSEIFDDQFSVERPDGSNFTLKIRSTKLEDSAMYFCASAQGVNYGYTFGSGTRLTVV.

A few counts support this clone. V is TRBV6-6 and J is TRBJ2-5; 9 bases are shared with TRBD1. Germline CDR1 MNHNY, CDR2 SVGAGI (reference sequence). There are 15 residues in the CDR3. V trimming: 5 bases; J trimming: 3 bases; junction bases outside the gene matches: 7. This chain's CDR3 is CASSPPRDREETQYF. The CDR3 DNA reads TGTGCCAGCAGTCCCCCCCGGGACAGGGAAGAGACCCAGTACTTC.

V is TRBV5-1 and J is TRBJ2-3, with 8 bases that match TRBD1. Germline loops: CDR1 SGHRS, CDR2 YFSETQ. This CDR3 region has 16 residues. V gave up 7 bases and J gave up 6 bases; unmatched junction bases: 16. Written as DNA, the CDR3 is TGCGCCAGCTCCTACGCTCGGGACAGGTCGCGGGATACGCAGTATTTT. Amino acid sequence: CASSYARDRSRDTQYF.

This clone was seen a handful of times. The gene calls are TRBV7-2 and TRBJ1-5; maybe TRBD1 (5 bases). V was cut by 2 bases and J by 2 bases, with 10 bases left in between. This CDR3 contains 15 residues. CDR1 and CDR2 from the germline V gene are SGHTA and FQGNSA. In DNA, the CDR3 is TGTGCCAGCAGCTTACAGGGTAGTGGCAATCAGCCCCAGCATTTT. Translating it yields CASSLQGSGNQPQHF. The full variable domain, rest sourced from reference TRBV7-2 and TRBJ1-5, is GAGVSQSPSNKVTEKGKDVELRCDPISGHTALYWYRQSLGQGLEFLIYFQGNSAPDKSGLPSDRFSAERTGGSVSTLTIQRTQQEDSAVYLCASSLQGSGNQPQHFGDGTRLSIL.

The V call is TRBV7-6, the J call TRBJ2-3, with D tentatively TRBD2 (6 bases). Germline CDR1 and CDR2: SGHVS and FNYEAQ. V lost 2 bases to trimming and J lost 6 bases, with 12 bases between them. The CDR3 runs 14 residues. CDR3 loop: CASSLTTSPDTQYF. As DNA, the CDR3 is TGTGCCAGCAGCTTAACCACTAGCCCCGATACGCAGTATTTT.

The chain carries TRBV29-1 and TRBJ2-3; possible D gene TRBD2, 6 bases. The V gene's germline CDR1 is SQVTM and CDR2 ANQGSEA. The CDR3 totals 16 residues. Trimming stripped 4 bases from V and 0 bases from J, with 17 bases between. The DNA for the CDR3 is TGCAGCGTTGTTCGAGCTAGCGCTTCTAGCACAGATACGCAGTATTTT. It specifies CSVVRASASSTDTQYF.

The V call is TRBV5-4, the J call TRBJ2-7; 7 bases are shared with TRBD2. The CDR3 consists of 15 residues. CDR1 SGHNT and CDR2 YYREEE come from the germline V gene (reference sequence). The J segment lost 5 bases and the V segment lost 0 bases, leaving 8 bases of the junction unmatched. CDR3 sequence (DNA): TGTGCCAGCAGCTTGGGTGGCGGGAGTAGTCACGAGCAGTACTTC. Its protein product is CASSLGGGSSHEQYF. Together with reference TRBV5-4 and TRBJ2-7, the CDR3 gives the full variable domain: ETGVTQSPTHLIKTRGQQVTLRCSSQSGHNTVSWYQQALGQGPQFIFQYYREEENGRGNFPPRFSGLQFPNYSSELNVNALELDDSALYLCASSLGGGSSHEQYFGPGTRLTVT.

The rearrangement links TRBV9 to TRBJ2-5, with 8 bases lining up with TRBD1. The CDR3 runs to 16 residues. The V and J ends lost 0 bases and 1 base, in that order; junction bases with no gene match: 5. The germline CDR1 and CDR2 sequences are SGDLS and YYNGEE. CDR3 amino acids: CASSVAIGTGQETQYF. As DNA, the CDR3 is TGTGCCAGCAGCGTAGCTATCGGGACAGGCCAAGAGACCCAGTACTTC. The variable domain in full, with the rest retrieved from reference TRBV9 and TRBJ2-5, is DSGVTQTPKHLITATGQRVTLRCSPRSGDLSVYWYQQSLDQGLQFLIQYYNGEERAKGNILERFSAQQFPDLHSELNLSSLELGDSALYFCASSVAIGTGQETQYFGPGTRLLVL.

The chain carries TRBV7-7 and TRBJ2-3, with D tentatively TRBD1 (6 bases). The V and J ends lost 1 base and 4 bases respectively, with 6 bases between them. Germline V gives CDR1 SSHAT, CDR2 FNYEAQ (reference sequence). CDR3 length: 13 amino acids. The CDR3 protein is CASSLEGADTQYF. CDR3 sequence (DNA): TGTGCCAGCAGCTTAGAGGGGGCAGATACGCAGTATTTT. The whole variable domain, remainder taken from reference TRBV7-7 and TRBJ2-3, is GAGVSQSPRYKVTKRGQDVTLRCDPISSHATLYWYQQALGQGPEFLTYFNYEAQPDKSGLPSDRFSAERPEGSISTLTIQRTEQRDSAMYRCASSLEGADTQYFGPGTRLTVL.

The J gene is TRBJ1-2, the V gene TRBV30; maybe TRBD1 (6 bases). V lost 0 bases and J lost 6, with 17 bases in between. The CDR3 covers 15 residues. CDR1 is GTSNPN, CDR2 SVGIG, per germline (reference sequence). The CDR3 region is CAWSVNRVTTDGYTF. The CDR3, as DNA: TGTGCCTGGAGTGTTAACAGGGTTACGACGGATGGCTACACCTTC.

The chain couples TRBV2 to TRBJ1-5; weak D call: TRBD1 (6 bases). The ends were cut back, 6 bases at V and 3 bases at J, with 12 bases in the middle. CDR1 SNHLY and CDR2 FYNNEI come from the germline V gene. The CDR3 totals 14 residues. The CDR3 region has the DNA TGTGCCAGCAGACCGACAGGCACCAATCAGCCCCAGCATTTT. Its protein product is CASRPTGTNQPQHF.

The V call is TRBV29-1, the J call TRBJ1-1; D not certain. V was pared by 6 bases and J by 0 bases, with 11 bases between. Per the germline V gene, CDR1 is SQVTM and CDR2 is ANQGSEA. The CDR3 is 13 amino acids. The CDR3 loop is CSVRSAMNTEAFF. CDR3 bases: TGCAGCGTACGGTCTGCTATGAACACTGAAGCTTTCTTT.

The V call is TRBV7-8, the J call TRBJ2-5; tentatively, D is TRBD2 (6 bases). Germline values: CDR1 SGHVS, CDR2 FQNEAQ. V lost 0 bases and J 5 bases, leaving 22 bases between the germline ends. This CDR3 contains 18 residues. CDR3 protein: CASSLALSRAKEGETQYF. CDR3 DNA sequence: TGTGCCAGCAGCTTAGCGCTAAGTAGGGCCAAGGAGGGGGAGACCCAGTACTTC.

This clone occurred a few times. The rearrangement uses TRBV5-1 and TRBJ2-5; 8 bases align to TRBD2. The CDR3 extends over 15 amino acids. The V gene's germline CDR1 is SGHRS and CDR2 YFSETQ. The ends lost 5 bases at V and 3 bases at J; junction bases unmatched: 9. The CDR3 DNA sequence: TGCGCCAGCAGTAGGGGACTAGGGGAAGAAGAGACCCAGTACTTC. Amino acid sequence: CASSRGLGEEETQYF.

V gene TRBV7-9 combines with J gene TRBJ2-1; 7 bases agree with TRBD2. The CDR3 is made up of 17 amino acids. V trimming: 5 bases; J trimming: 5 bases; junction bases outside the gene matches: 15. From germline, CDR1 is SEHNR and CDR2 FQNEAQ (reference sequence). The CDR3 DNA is TGTGCCAGCAGCGCCCGAGGGCGACTAGCAGTTAACAATGAGCAGTTCTTC. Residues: CASSARGRLAVNNEQFF.

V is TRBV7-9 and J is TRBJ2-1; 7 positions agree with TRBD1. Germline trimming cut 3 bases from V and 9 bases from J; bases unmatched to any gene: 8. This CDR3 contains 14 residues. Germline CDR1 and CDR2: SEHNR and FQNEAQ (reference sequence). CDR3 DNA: TGTGCCAGCAGCTTGGGGACAGCCAAGGTTGAGCAGTTCTTC. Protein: CASSLGTAKVEQFF.

This chain's CDR3 is CASSPAGGYNEQFF. The CDR3 nucleotides read TGCGCCAGCAGCCCAGCGGGAGGATACAATGAGCAGTTCTTC. V and J are TRBV4-1 and TRBJ2-1; 9 nucleotides match TRBD2. This CDR3 comprises 14 residues. With V trimmed by 4 bases and J by 4 bases, 2 bases remained unmatched. The germline gives CDR1 MGHRA, CDR2 YSYEKL.

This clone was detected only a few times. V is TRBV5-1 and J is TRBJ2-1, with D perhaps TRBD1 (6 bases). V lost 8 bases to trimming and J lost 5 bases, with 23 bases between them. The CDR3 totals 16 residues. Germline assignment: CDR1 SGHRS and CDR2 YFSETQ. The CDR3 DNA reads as TGCGCCAGTAACCCTCCCTGGACAGAGCAAGACAATGAGCAGTTCTTC. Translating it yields CASNPPWTEQDNEQFF.

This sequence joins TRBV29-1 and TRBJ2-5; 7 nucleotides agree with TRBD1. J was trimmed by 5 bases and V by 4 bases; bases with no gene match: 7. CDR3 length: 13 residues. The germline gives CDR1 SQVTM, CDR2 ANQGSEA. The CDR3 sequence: CSVAKGARETQYF. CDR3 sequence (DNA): TGCAGCGTTGCAAAGGGGGCCCGGGAGACCCAGTACTTC. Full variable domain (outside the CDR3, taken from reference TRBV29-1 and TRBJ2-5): SAVISQKPSRDICQRGTSLTIQCQVDSQVTMMFWYRQQPGQSLTLIATANQGSEATYESGFVIDKFPISRPNLTFSTLTVSNMSPEDSSIYLCSVAKGARETQYFGPGTRLLVL.

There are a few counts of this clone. CDR3 sequence: CASNGVTAEMAYNEQFF. Here the CDR3 DNA reads TGTGCCAGTAACGGGGTGACGGCCGAGATGGCCTACAATGAGCAGTTCTTC. The chain has TRBV19 and TRBJ2-1; D might be TRBD2 (5 bases). Trimming pared 7 bases from V and 2 bases from J, leaving 21 bases between. CDR3 length equals 17 residues. Germline CDR1 is LNHDA and CDR2 is SQIVND (reference sequence).

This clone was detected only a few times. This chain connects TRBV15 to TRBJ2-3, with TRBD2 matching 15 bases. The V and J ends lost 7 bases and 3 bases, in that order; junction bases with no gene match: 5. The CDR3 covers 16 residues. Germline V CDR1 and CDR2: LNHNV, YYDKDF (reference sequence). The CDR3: CATTGLAGGMTDTQYF. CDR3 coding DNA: TGTGCCACCACCGGACTAGCGGGAGGGATGACAGATACGCAGTATTTT.

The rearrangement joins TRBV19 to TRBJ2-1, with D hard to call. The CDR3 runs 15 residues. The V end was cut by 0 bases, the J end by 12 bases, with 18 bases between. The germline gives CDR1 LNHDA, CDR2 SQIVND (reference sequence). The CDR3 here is CASSIDSQAGEPQFF. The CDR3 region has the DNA TGTGCCAGTAGTATAGATTCCCAAGCCGGTGAACCGCAGTTCTTC.